These 19 T cell receptor beta chains came from one sample sequenced in a study of blood T cell repertoires in COVID-19. Generated by immunoSEQ multiplex PCR, the TCRdb table keeps only in-frame clones and is missing some. The repertoire holds about 270,000 clones, with roughly 84% as singletons. Material: peripheral blood. The receptors were gathered from a woman aged 18-35 years with acute or convalescent COVID-19.

The chain couples TRBV6-5 to TRBJ2-7; 9 nucleotides agree with TRBD1. There are 14 residues in the CDR3. Looked up from germline, CDR1 is MNHEY and CDR2 is SVGAGI. The trim removed 2 bases at V and 4 bases at J, leaving 3 bases unmatched. CDR3 residues: CASSYIGQGYEQYF. The DNA for the CDR3 is TGTGCCAGCAGTTACATAGGACAGGGGTACGAGCAGTACTTC.

This clone was seen ten or more times. J is TRBJ2-1 and V is TRBV3-1 (or the pseudogene TRBV3-2); D possibly corresponds to TRBD2 (6 bases). CDR3 length: 16 residues. Trimming cost V 4 bases and J 4 bases, with 17 bases left between them. CDR1 and CDR2 from the germline V gene are LGHDT and YNNKEL (reference sequence). The CDR3 sequence is CASSLEGANPYNEQFF. The DNA of the CDR3 is TGTGCCAGCAGCCTGGAGGGCGCGAACCCATACAATGAGCAGTTCTTC.

The gene calls are TRBV19 and TRBJ1-2; 7 bases are shared with TRBD1. J gave up 6 bases and V 4 bases, and 8 bases lay outside the gene matches. Germline V gene lookup returns CDR1 LNHDA and CDR2 SQIVND (reference sequence). The CDR3 totals 14 residues. The DNA of the CDR3 is TGTGCCAGTAGTACCGGACAGGTGAGGGATGGCTACACCTTC. It is translated as CASSTGQVRDGYTF.

The DNA for the CDR3 is TGTGCCAGCAGTGCCTCCCTAGCGGGCTCCTACAATGAGCAGTTCTTC. It translates to CASSASLAGSYNEQFF. The V and J genes are TRBV6-2 or TRBV6-3 and TRBJ2-1; 8 bases match TRBD2. CDR1 and CDR2 (germline): MNHEY, SVGEGT. Germline trimming cut 5 bases from V and 0 bases from J; bases unmatched to any gene: 6. The CDR3 loop spans 16 amino acids.

The V call is TRBV7-2, the J call TRBJ1-4, with 7 positions matching TRBD1. V was clipped by 5 bases and J by 3 bases; unmatched bases: 6. The CDR3 runs 15 residues. Germline assignment: CDR1 SGHTA and CDR2 FQGNSA. The CDR3 spells CASSLGDSPNEKLFF. The CDR3 DNA sequence: TGTGCCAGCAGCCTTGGGGACAGCCCTAATGAAAAACTGTTTTTT.

The CDR3 bases are TGTGCCAGTAGTATATCTCCGGGGAGTACGTACGAGCAGTACTTC. Translating it yields CASSISPGSTYEQYF. The chain links TRBV19 to TRBJ2-7, with a tentative D call TRBD2 (5 bases). Looked up from germline, CDR1 is LNHDA and CDR2 is SQIVND (reference sequence). The CDR3 spans 15 residues. Trimming cost V 2 bases and J 4 bases, with 15 bases left between them.

This clone was observed a few times. The chain recombines TRBV5-4 with TRBJ2-2; 10 bases line up with TRBD2. The CDR3 consists of 16 residues. Looked up from germline, CDR1 is SGHNT and CDR2 is YYREEE (reference sequence). J lost 5 bases, V lost 1 base, and 5 bases had no gene match. The CDR3 DNA sequence: TGTGCCAGCAGCTTGAGCGGGAGGGTCGGTACCGGGGAGCTGTTTTTT. It codes for CASSLSGRVGTGELFF.

This chain connects TRBV6-5 to TRBJ2-3, with a possible D match to TRBD2 (5 bases). The CDR3 covers 15 residues. Germline CDR1 MNHEY, CDR2 SVGAGI. Trimming left V 6 bases short and J 3 bases short, with 16 bases between. In nucleotides, the CDR3 is TGTGCCAGCAGCCCGGGGTCGCATCGTACAGATACGCAGTATTTT. This codes for CASSPGSHRTDTQYF.

The genes are TRBV27 and TRBJ2-7, with a tentative D call TRBD1 (6 bases). The CDR3 is 15 amino acids. V lost 3 bases and J 0 bases, leaving 12 bases between the germline ends. Germline assignment: CDR1 MNHEY and CDR2 SMNVEV (reference sequence). The CDR3 nucleotides read TGTGCCAGCAGTTTCACTACAGGGACCTCCTACGAGCAGTACTTC. This sequence encodes CASSFTTGTSYEQYF.

The chain has TRBV9 and TRBJ2-1; 9 bases align to TRBD2. Germline V gene data show CDR1 as SGDLS and CDR2 as YYNGEE. The CDR3 runs 16 residues. V shed 0 bases and J 4 bases; nucleotides not matched to a gene: 5. CDR3 sequence reads: CASSVVGSGRYNEQFF. In DNA, the CDR3 is TGTGCCAGCAGCGTAGTTGGTAGCGGGAGATACAATGAGCAGTTCTTC.

V usage is TRBV7-2 and J usage is TRBJ1-1; the D is unclear. This CDR3 region has 17 residues. CDR1 SGHTA and CDR2 FQGNSA come from the germline V gene. V lost 5 bases and J lost 5, with 24 bases in between. Here the CDR3 reads CASSPPAIVFRRTEAFF. CDR3 sequence (DNA): TGTGCCAGCAGCCCCCCAGCGATCGTTTTCCGTCGGACTGAAGCTTTCTTT.

This clone was counted only a few times. The gene calls are TRBV5-1 and TRBJ2-7; a weak D match, TRBD1 (6 bases). Germline assignment: CDR1 SGHRS and CDR2 YFSETQ. Trimming pared 3 bases from V and 2 bases from J, leaving 15 bases between. This CDR3 has 15 amino acids. The CDR3 region has the DNA TGCGCCAGCAGCTGGGGACAAGTCGACACCTACGAGCAGTACTTC. Translated: CASSWGQVDTYEQYF.

The chain couples TRBV15 to TRBJ2-7; TRBD2 is a possible D gene (5 bases). Germline CDR1 and CDR2: LNHNV and YYDKDF (reference sequence). The CDR3 contains 15 residues. V was trimmed by 1 base and J by 7 bases, leaving 17 bases between them. DNA for the CDR3: TGTGCCACCAGCAGAGGTTCCTCGACTATCTTTGAGCAGTACTTC. This codes for CATSRGSSTIFEQYF.

This sequence joins TRBV7-2 and TRBJ1-6, with D possibly matching TRBD1 (5 bases). This CDR3 is built from 15 residues. V was pared by 3 bases and J by 4 bases, with 10 bases between. The V gene's germline CDR1 is SGHTA and CDR2 FQGNSA. The CDR3 DNA is TGTGCCAGCAGCTTTAGGGCAGGGTATAATTCACCCCTCCACTTT. Amino acid sequence: CASSFRAGYNSPLHF.

The chain couples TRBV6-2 or TRBV6-3 to TRBJ2-4, with D possibly TRBD1 on 5 matching bases. The germline V and J ends were trimmed by 5 bases and 1 base, with 6 bases remaining between them. In germline, CDR1 is MNHEY, CDR2 SVGEGT. The CDR3 is 13 amino acids. CDR3 nucleotides: TGTGCCAGCAGTGGGGCGGCCAAAAACATTCAGTACTTC. This codes for CASSGAAKNIQYF.

The sample holds a few counts of this clone. The genes are TRBV11-3 and TRBJ1-1; 8 bases match TRBD1. Germline V gene sequence: CDR1 SGHNT, CDR2 YENEEA. Trimming took 3 bases from V and 6 from J; bases not matched to a gene: 3. The CDR3 is made up of 13 amino acids. CDR3 nucleotide sequence: TGTGCCAGCAGCTTGCGACAGGGGTCTGAAGCTTTCTTT. It is translated as CASSLRQGSEAFF.

The V call is TRBV28, the J call TRBJ1-5; D is possibly TRBD1 (5 bases). Germline V gene data show CDR1 as MDHEN and CDR2 as SYDVKM. The CDR3 has 15 amino acids. The V gene lost 6 bases and the J gene lost 2 bases, with 14 bases spanning the gap. DNA of the CDR3: TGTGCCAGCAGGCCCAGGGTTGAGGGCAATCAGCCCCAGCATTTT. This sequence encodes CASRPRVEGNQPQHF.

The gene calls are TRBV5-5 and TRBJ2-7; 11 positions agree with TRBD1. CDR1 is SGHKS and CDR2 is YYEKEE in the germline V gene (reference sequence). After removal of 4 bases from V and 3 bases from J, the junction contained 9 bases not matched to a gene. The CDR3 extends over 16 amino acids. In DNA, the CDR3 is TGTGCCAGCAGCCCGGGGACAGGGGGAGTCTTCTACGAGCAGTACTTC. Protein: CASSPGTGGVFYEQYF.

The CDR3 nucleotides are TGTGCCAGCAGTCAGACAGGTGGCTACACCTTC. Translated, it gives CASSQTGGYTF. The genes are TRBV28 and TRBJ1-2; a weak D match, TRBD1 (6 bases). Trimming stripped 5 bases from V and 7 bases from J, with 8 bases between. There are 11 residues in the CDR3. Germline V gene data show CDR1 as MDHEN and CDR2 as SYDVKM.